The 7 T cell receptor beta chains reported below all come from one sample, sequenced in a study of blood T cell repertoires in COVID-19. Clones were read by immunoSEQ multiplex PCR, and TCRdb kept only the in-frame ones, dropping some. The table lists some 220,000 clones, 70% to 90% of them singletons. Sample: peripheral blood. The receptors were sampled from a human donor in a cohort sampled during active COVID-19.

The rearrangement links TRBV3-1 (or the pseudogene TRBV3-2) to TRBJ1-6; 9 bases are shared with TRBD1. Germline V gene sequence: CDR1 LGHDT, CDR2 YNNKEL (reference sequence). There are 14 residues in the CDR3. The V gene end was trimmed by 4 bases and the J gene end by 7 bases; junction bases not matched to a gene: 2. This chain's CDR3 is CASSRDRENSPLHF. The DNA for the CDR3 is TGTGCCAGCAGCCGGGACAGGGAGAATTCACCCCTCCACTTT.

The chain uses TRBV27 and TRBJ2-1, with a possible D match to TRBD1 (5 bases). Germline-derived CDR1 and CDR2 are MNHEY and SMNVEV (reference sequence). The CDR3 is made up of 15 amino acids. V was shortened by 6 bases and J by 0 bases, with 12 bases between the two germline ends. The CDR3 loop is CASRGPRYSYNEQFF. The CDR3, as DNA: TGTGCCAGCAGGGGGCCGAGGTACTCCTACAATGAGCAGTTCTTC.

The V call is TRBV5-1, the J call TRBJ1-1; 7 bases agree with TRBD1. CDR1 and CDR2 from the germline V gene are SGHRS and YFSETQ. The V gene end was trimmed by 4 bases and the J gene end by 2 bases; junction bases not matched to a gene: 8. This CDR3 has 15 amino acids. CDR3 DNA: TGCGCCAGCAGCCACCTTGCAGGGGGTAACACTGAAGCTTTCTTT. The encoded protein is CASSHLAGGNTEAFF.

With respect to this clone: Other nucleotide sequences in the sample specify the same CDR3. The V and J genes are TRBV2 and TRBJ2-3; D remains ambiguous. Between the trimmed V and J ends, which lost 1 base and 0 bases, there was a span of 5 bases. Germline V CDR1 and CDR2: SNHLY, FYNNEI. The CDR3 runs 14 residues. The CDR3 loop reads CASSEGLSTDTQYF. DNA of the CDR3: TGTGCCAGCAGTGAAGGACTCAGCACAGATACGCAGTATTTT.

This clone was observed a single time. This rearrangement joins TRBV5-1 to TRBJ1-4; 7 bases line up with TRBD1. Germline CDR1 reads SGHRS; CDR2 reads YFSETQ. The CDR3 consists of 17 residues. V lost 1 base, J lost 6 bases, and 12 bases stayed unmatched. CDR3 region: CASSLNAPTGLYEKLFF. The DNA for the CDR3 is TGCGCCAGCAGCTTGAATGCACCGACAGGGTTGTATGAAAAACTGTTTTTT.

This clone occurred once. This chain connects TRBV10-3 to TRBJ2-7; D is undetermined. Germline V gene data show CDR1 as ENHRY and CDR2 as SYGVKD. The CDR3 contains 12 residues. The V and J ends lost 3 bases and 12 bases respectively, with 15 bases between them. The CDR3 sequence: CAISDSDSILYF. The CDR3 DNA reads TGTGCCATCAGTGATTCCGACTCTATACTGTACTTC.

This clone was detected only once. The rearrangement uses TRBV5-1 and TRBJ2-1; a possible D gene is TRBD2 (6 bases). With 3 bases removed from V and 3 bases from J, the gap between germline ends came to 13 bases. The germline V gene has CDR1 SGHRS and CDR2 YFSETQ. The CDR3 is 15 residues long. The CDR3 is CASSSGRDYYNEQFF. CDR3 nucleotides: TGCGCCAGCAGCTCCGGGAGAGATTACTACAATGAGCAGTTCTTC.